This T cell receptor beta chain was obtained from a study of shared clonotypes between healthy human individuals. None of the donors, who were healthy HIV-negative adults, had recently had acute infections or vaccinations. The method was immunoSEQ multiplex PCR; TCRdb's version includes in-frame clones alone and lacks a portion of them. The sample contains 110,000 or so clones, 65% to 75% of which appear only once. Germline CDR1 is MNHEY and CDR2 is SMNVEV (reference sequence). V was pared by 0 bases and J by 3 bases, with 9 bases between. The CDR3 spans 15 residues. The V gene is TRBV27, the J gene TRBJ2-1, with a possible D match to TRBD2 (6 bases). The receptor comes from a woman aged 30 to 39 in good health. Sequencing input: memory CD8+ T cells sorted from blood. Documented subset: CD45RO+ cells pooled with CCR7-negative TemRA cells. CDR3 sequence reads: CASSLSVSGYNEQFF. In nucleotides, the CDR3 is TGTGCCAGCAGTTTATCCGTTAGCGGCTACAATGAGCAGTTCTTC.